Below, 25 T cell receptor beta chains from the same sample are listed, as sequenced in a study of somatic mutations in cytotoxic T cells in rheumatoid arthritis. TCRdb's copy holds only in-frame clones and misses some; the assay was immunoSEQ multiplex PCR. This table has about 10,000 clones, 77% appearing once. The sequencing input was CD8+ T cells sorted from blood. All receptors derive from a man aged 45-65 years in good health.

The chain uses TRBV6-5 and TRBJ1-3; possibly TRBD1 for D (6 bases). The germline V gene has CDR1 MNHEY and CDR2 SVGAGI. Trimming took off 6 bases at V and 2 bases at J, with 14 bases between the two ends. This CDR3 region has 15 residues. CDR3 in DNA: TGTGCCAGCAGCTGGACAGAGGAGCCTGGAAACACCATATATTTT. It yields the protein CASSWTEEPGNTIYF.

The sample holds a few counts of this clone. Written as DNA, the CDR3 is TGTGCCAGCAGCTTAGCGCTAATGGGGGACAGGGGCGACGAGCAGTACTTC. It is translated as CASSLALMGDRGDEQYF. The chain recombines TRBV7-9 with TRBJ2-7; 10 nucleotides match TRBD1. The CDR3 runs to 17 residues. The J segment lost 5 bases and the V segment lost 0 bases, leaving 10 bases of the junction unmatched. Germline-derived CDR1 and CDR2 are SEHNR and FQNEAQ (reference sequence).

This chain's CDR3 is CASRPRTGGPDQPQHF. CDR3 nucleotides: TGTGCCAGTAGACCCCGGACAGGGGGTCCAGATCAGCCCCAGCATTTT. The V gene is TRBV19, the J gene TRBJ1-5; 10 nucleotides line up with TRBD1. The CDR3 has 16 amino acids. The germline V gene has CDR1 LNHDA and CDR2 SQIVND (reference sequence). After removal of 6 bases from V and 5 bases from J, the junction contained 10 bases not matched to a gene.

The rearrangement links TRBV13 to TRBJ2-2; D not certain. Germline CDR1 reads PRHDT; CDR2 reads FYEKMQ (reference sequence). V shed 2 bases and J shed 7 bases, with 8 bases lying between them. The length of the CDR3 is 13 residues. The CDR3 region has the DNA TGTGCCAGCAGCTTACGAGTTGTCGGGGAGCTGTTTTTT. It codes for CASSLRVVGELFF.

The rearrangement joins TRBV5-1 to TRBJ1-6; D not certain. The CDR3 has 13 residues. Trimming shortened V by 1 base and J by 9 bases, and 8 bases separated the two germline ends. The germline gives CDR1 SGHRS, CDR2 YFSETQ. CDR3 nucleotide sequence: TGCGCCAGCAGCTTGAAAGCCGGTTCACCCCTCCACTTT. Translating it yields CASSLKAGSPLHF.

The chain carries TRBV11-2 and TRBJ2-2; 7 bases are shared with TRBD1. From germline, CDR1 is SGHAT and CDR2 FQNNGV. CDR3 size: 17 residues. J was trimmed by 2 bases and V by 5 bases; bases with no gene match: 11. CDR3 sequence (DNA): TGTGCCAGCAGCCGAGGCGTAAGACAGGGTAACACCGGGGAGCTGTTTTTT. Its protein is CASSRGVRQGNTGELFF. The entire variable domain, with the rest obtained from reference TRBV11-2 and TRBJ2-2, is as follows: EAGVAQSPRYKIIEKRQSVAFWCNPISGHATLYWYQQILGQGPKLLIQFQNNGVVDDSQLPKDRFSAERLKGVDSTLKIQPAKLEDSAVYLCASSRGVRQGNTGELFFGEGSRLTVL.

CDR3 bases: TGTGCCAGCAAGGCAGGGGGCGCGTTGGATGAGCAGTTCTTC. This encodes CASKAGGALDEQFF. The chain carries TRBV9 and TRBJ2-1; 8 positions agree with TRBD1. This CDR3 is 14 amino acids long. V shed 6 bases and J 8 bases; nucleotides not matched to a gene: 10. Germline-derived CDR1 and CDR2 are SGDLS and YYNGEE.

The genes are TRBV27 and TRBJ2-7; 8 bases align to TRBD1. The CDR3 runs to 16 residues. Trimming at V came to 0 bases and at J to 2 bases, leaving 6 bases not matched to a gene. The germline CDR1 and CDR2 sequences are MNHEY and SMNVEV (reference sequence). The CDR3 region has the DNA TGTGCCAGCAGTTTATCTCCCGGGACAGGCACCTACGAGCAGTACTTC. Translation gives CASSLSPGTGTYEQYF.

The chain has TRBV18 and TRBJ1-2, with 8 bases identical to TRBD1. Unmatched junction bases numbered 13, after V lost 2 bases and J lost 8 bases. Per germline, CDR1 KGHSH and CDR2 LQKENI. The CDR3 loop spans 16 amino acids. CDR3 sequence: CASSPETGVARKGYTF. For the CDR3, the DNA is TGTGCCAGCTCACCAGAGACAGGGGTCGCAAGAAAAGGCTACACCTTC.

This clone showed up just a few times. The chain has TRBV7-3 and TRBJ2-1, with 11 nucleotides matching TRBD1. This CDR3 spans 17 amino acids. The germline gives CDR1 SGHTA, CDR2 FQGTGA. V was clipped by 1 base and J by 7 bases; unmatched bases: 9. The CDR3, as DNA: TGTGCCAGCAGCTTAATGGGTGGGGACAGGGGGGGGAATGAGCAGTTCTTC. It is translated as CASSLMGGDRGGNEQFF.

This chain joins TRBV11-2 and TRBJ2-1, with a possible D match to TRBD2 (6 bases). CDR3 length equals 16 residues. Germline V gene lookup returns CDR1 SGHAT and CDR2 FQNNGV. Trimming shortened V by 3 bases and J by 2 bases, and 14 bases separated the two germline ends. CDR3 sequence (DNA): TGTGCCAGCAGCTTCCGGAGGGTTGGGACCTACAATGAGCAGTTCTTC. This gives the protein CASSFRRVGTYNEQFF. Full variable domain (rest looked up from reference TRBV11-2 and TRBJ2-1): EAGVAQSPRYKIIEKRQSVAFWCNPISGHATLYWYQQILGQGPKLLIQFQNNGVVDDSQLPKDRFSAERLKGVDSTLKIQPAKLEDSAVYLCASSFRRVGTYNEQFFGPGTRLTVL.

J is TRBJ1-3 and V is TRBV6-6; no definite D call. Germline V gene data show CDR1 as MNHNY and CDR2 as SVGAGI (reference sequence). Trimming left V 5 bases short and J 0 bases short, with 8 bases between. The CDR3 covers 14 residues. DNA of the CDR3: TGTGCCAGCAGTGCAGATAACTCTGGAAACACCATATATTTT. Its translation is CASSADNSGNTIYF.

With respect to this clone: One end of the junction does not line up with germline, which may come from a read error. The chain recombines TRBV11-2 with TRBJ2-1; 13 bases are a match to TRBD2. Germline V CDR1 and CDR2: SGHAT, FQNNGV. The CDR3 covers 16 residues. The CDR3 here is CASRLEGLAGANEQFF. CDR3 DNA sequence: TGTGCCAGCAGATTAGAAGGACTAGCGGGAGCAAATGAGCAGTTCTTC.

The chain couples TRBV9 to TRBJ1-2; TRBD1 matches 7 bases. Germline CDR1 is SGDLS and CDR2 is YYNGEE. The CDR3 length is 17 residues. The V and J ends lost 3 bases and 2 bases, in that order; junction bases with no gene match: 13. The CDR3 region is CASSAWDSNKRNYGYTF. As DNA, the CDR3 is TGTGCCAGCAGCGCCTGGGACAGCAACAAGAGGAACTATGGCTACACCTTC.

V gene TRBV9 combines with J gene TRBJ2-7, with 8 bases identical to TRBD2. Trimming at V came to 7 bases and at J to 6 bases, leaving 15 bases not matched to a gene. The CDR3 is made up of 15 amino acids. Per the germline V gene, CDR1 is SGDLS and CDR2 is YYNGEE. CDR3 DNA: TGTGCCAGCGGGTATAGCGGGGCCTCGGTGGGCGAGCAGTACTTC. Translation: CASGYSGASVGEQYF.

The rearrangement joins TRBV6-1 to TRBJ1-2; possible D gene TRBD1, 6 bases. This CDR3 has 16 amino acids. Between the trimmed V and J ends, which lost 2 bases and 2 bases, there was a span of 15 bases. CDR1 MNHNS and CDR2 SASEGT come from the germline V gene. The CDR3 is CASSEWRGGPNYGYTF. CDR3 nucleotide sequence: TGTGCCAGCAGTGAATGGAGGGGGGGTCCGAACTATGGCTACACCTTC.

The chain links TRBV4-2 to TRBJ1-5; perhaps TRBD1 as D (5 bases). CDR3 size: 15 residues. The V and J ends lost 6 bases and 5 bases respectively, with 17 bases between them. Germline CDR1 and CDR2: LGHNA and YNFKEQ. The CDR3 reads CASSPSGAGDQPQHF. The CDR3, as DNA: TGTGCCAGCAGTCCCTCTGGGGCCGGCGATCAGCCCCAGCATTTT.

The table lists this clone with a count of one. The CDR3 here is CASSLGRSTYEQYF. The CDR3 DNA reads as TGCGCCAGCAGCCTGGGCAGGTCAACCTACGAGCAGTACTTC. The chain has TRBV4-3 and TRBJ2-7; D gene ambiguous. Trimming took 4 bases from V and 2 from J, leaving 12 bases between them. Looked up from germline, CDR1 is LGHNA and CDR2 is YSLEER. The CDR3 is made up of 14 amino acids.

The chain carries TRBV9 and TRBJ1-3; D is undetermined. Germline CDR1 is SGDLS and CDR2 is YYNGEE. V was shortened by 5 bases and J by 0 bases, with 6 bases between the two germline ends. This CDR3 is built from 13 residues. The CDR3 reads CASSLSSGNTIYF. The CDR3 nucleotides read TGTGCCAGCAGTCTTAGCTCTGGAAACACCATATATTTT.

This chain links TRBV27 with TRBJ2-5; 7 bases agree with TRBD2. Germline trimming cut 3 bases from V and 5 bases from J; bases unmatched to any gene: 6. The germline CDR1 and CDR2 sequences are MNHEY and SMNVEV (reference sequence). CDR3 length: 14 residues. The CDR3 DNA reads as TGTGCCAGCAGTTTGACTAGCAATCTCGAGACCCAGTACTTC. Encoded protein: CASSLTSNLETQYF.

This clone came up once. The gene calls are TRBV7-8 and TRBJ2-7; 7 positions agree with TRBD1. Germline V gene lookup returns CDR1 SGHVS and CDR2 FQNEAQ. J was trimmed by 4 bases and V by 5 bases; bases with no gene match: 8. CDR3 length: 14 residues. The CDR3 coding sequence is TGTGCCAGCAGCAACAGGGGAACCTGGTACGAGCAGTACTTC. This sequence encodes CASSNRGTWYEQYF.

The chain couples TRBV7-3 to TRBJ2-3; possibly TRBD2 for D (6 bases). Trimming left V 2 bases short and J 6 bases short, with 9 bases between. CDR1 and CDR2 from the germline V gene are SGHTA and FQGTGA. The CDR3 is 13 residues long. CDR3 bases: TGTGCCAGCAGCTTACTCGGGAGCGATACGCAGTATTTT. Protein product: CASSLLGSDTQYF.

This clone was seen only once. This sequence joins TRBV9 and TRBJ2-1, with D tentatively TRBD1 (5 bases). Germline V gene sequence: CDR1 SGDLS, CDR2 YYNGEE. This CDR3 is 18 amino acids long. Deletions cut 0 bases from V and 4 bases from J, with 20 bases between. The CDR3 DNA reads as TGTGCCAGCAGCGTAGCCGGTTCAATCCTCAAGGGGTACAATGAGCAGTTCTTC. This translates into CASSVAGSILKGYNEQFF.

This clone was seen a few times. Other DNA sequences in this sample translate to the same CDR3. CDR3: CASSEGTGGYEQYF. In DNA, the CDR3 is TGTGCCAGCAGTGAAGGGACAGGGGGCTATGAGCAGTACTTC. The V and J genes are TRBV6-1 and TRBJ2-7; 11 bases agree with TRBD1. The V gene end was trimmed by 1 base and the J gene end by 7 bases; junction bases not matched to a gene: 3. CDR1 and CDR2 (germline): MNHNS, SASEGT. CDR3 length: 14 amino acids.

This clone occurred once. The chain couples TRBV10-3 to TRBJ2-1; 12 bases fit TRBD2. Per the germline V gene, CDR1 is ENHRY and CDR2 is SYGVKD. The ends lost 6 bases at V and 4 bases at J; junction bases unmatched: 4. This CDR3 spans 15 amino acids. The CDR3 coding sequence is TGTGCCATCAGGGCTAGCGGGGGGGTGTACAATGAGCAGTTCTTC. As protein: CAIRASGGVYNEQFF.